This is a list of T cell receptor beta chains from one sample in a study of cytomegalovirus exposure and HLA in healthy donors. Repertoires were generated with immunoSEQ multiplex PCR, while TCRdb's copy carries only in-frame clones and drops some. The sample includes under 200,000 clones, roughly 82% of them seen just once. Sequenced: PBMCs. The receptors originated from a woman aged 45-65 years in good health and CMV-seropositive. CDR3s include the opening cysteine and the closing phenylalanine or tryptophan. The order of the fields is D gene, clone size, CDR3 length, J gene, V gene, CDR3 DNA, CDR3 protein. The D gene is left open where the match is weak. The size entry is marked missing in some rows and otherwise reads once, few, many or a size class.

TRBD1,NA,16,TRBJ1-1,TRBV5-5,TGTGCCAGCTTTCTACCCGGGACAGGGTCAACGGGGGAAGCTTTCTTT,CASFLPGTGSTGEAFF
NA,NA,13,TRBJ2-5,TRBV29-1,TGCAGCGTTGACCCACCCGGTCAAGAGACCCAGTACTTC,CSVDPPGQETQYF
TRBD2,once,14,TRBJ2-3,TRBV6-1,TGTGCCAGCAGTGAAGTACTAGCGGGGGATACGCAGTATTTT,CASSEVLAGDTQYF
NA,NA,13,TRBJ1-6,TRBV6-5,TGTGCCAGCAGTTATAACAGGGACTCACCCCTCCACTTT,CASSYNRDSPLHF
NA,few,16,TRBJ1-5,TRBV6-5,TGTGCCAGCAGTTACTCCCGGGACACAAGCAATCAGCCCCAGCATTTT,CASSYSRDTSNQPQHF
TRBD1,NA,13,TRBJ2-7,TRBV7-3,TGTGCCAGCAGCAGGACAGGGTTATACGAGCAGTACTTC,CASSRTGLYEQYF
TRBD1,NA,15,TRBJ1-5,TRBV12-5,TGTGCTAGTGGTCCTTGGACAGGGGGGAATCAGCCCCAGCATTTT,CASGPWTGGNQPQHF
NA,NA,17,TRBJ1-4,TRBV4-3,TGCGCCAGCAGCCAAGGGGGGGGGCCCGGAACTAATGAAAAACTGTTTTTT,CASSQGGGPGTNEKLFF
TRBD1,few,14,TRBJ1-1,TRBV2,TGTGCCAGCAGGGGGACAGGCATGAACACTGAAGCTTTCTTT,CASRGTGMNTEAFF
TRBD1,NA,14,TRBJ1-5,TRBV19,TGTGCCACCTCGGGACAGGGGGTCCATCAGCCCCAGCATTTT,CATSGQGVHQPQHF
TRBD1,NA,16,TRBJ1-5,TRBV23-1,TGCGCCAGCAGTCAATCCGAGGGGGCCAGTCATCAGCCCCAGCATTTT,CASSQSEGASHQPQHF
NA,NA,15,TRBJ1-6,TRBV9,TGTGCCAGCAGCCCCCAGTGGGGCCAAAATTCACCCCTCCACTTT,CASSPQWGQNSPLHF
NA,NA,13,TRBJ1-1,TRBV6-5,TGTGCCAGCAGTAGGGACACGAACACTGAAGCTTTCTTT,CASSRDTNTEAFF
NA,once,15,TRBJ2-5,TRBV4-1,TGCGCCAGCAGCCCCCCCGGGCGGGGTATCGGGACCCAGTACTTC,CASSPPGRGIGTQYF
NA,NA,14,TRBJ2-7,TRBV15,TGTGCCACCAGCAGAGATTATGTAGCCTACGAGCAGTACTTC,CATSRDYVAYEQYF
NA,NA,16,TRBJ1-3,TRBV4-1,TGTGCCAGCAGTCGCGACCTAGGGGACTCTGGAAACACCATATATTTT,CASSRDLGDSGNTIYF
TRBD2,NA,15,TRBJ2-3,TRBV5-1,TGCGCCAGCAGCATGAATGCGGGGGGCCCAGATACGCAGTATTTT,CASSMNAGGPDTQYF
NA,NA,14,TRBJ2-4,TRBV27,TGTGCCAGCAGTTTCGGTGGGCCAGGGAACATTCAGTACTTC,CASSFGGPGNIQYF
TRBD2,NA,15,TRBJ2-7,TRBV6-1,TGTGCCAGCAGTGGGGGACTAGCGGGCTCCTACGAGCAGTACTTC,CASSGGLAGSYEQYF
TRBD2,NA,17,TRBJ2-7,TRBV4-1,TGCGCCAGCAGCCAAGTCCTAGCGGGGGGGAGCTCCTACGAGCAGTACTTC,CASSQVLAGGSSYEQYF
TRBD1,NA,15,TRBJ1-4,TRBV5-1,TGCGCCAGCAAGGGGACAGGGGGGGACTATGAAAAACTGTTTTTT,CASKGTGGDYEKLFF
TRBD2,NA,18,TRBJ2-3,TRBV5-4,TGTGCCAGCAGCCCCGGGACTAGCCCCTGGTCTAGCACAGATACGCAGTATTTT,CASSPGTSPWSSTDTQYF
TRBD1,NA,18,TRBJ1-1,TRBV2,TGTGCCAGCAGTGAAGCTACGGCAGGGGGCCGTTGGGACACTGAAGCTTTCTTT,CASSEATAGGRWDTEAFF
NA,NA,13,TRBJ1-3,TRBV18,TGTGCCAGCTCACGGAACGGGGGAAACACCATATATTTT,CASSRNGGNTIYF
TRBD2,NA,16,TRBJ2-5,TRBV19,TGTGCCAGTAGTATAGATAGCGGGGGGGCCGTGAAGACCCAGTACTTC,CASSIDSGGAVKTQYF
TRBD1,NA,15,TRBJ2-1,TRBV5-1,TGCGCCAGCAGCTTGGTAGGACAGGGTGGGGATGAGCAGTTCTTC,CASSLVGQGGDEQFF
NA,NA,13,TRBJ1-4,TRBV6-5,TGTGCCAGCAGTTACGAGAGGCAGGGGAAACTGTTTTTT,CASSYERQGKLFF
NA,few,12,TRBJ1-1,TRBV6-5,TGTGCCAGCAATAGGGGCGGCACTGAAGCTTTCTTT,CASNRGGTEAFF
NA,few,16,TRBJ1-4,TRBV5-1,TGCGCCAGCAGCTTGGCGATTCTAGGGGTAGATGAAAAACTGTTTTTT,CASSLAILGVDEKLFF
TRBD2,NA,16,TRBJ2-3,TRBV5-4,TGTGCCAGCAGCATACCACTAGCGGGGGGGCCGGATACGCAGTATTTT,CASSIPLAGGPDTQYF
NA,NA,14,TRBJ2-7,TRBV5-6,TGTGCCAGCAGCTCGAGATTAGTACTCTACGAGCAGTACTTC,CASSSRLVLYEQYF
TRBD2,NA,14,TRBJ2-5,TRBV10-3,TGTGCCAGTCGGACTAGCGGGAATGGGGAGACCCAGTACTTC,CASRTSGNGETQYF
NA,once,12,TRBJ1-2,TRBV27,TGTGCCAGCCGAAAACGAGGGTCGGGCTACACCTTC,CASRKRGSGYTF
NA,NA,14,TRBJ2-7,TRBV5-1,TGCGCCAGCAGCTTGCAGGGTAGCTCCTACGAGCAGTACTTC,CASSLQGSSYEQYF
NA,NA,13,TRBJ2-7,TRBV30,TGTGCCTGGAGTGTGGACAGGGAGGGCGAGCAGTACTTC,CAWSVDREGEQYF
TRBD1,NA,15,TRBJ1-6,TRBV9,TGTGCCAGCAGCTCCGGGACAGGGGGAAATTCACCCCTCCACTTT,CASSSGTGGNSPLHF
NA,NA,12,TRBJ2-3,TRBV5-4,TGTGCCAGCAGCCAGGGGGGAGATACGCAGTATTTT,CASSQGGDTQYF
NA,NA,16,TRBJ2-2,TRBV5-6,TGTGCCAGCAGCGGAACGCAGGCCCCGGTCACCGGGGAGCTGTTTTTT,CASSGTQAPVTGELFF
NA,NA,14,TRBJ1-2,TRBV28,TGTGCCAGCAGTTTGCGCAGAGAGGCCTATGGCTACACCTTC,CASSLRREAYGYTF
TRBD1,NA,14,TRBJ2-2,TRBV30,TGTGCCTGGAACCAGGGGGTCGGTACCGGGGAGCTGTTTTTT,CAWNQGVGTGELFF
NA,NA,14,TRBJ1-4,TRBV7-9,TGTTCCAGCCGCAAACTCGGGGTTGGTGAAAAACTGTTTTTT,CSSRKLGVGEKLFF
TRBD2,NA,15,TRBJ2-3,TRBV27,TGTGCCAGCAGTTTAGTCGTTGGGGGGGAGAGTACGCAGTATTTT,CASSLVVGGESTQYF
TRBD2,once,15,TRBJ2-5,TRBV5-6,TGTGCCAGCACCTTTGGGGGGGGATACCAAGAGACCCAGTACTTC,CASTFGGGYQETQYF
TRBD1,NA,14,TRBJ1-2,TRBV5-1,TGCGCCAGCGCACCGGGACAGGGGCTTTATGGCTACACCTTC,CASAPGQGLYGYTF
TRBD1,NA,15,TRBJ1-1,TRBV6-6,TGTGCCAGCAGTCAGACAGGGGGCGCGAACACTGAAGCTTTCTTT,CASSQTGGANTEAFF
TRBD1,NA,16,TRBJ1-1,TRBV18,TGTGCCAGCTCACCTTATAGAACAGGGGGCGGCACTGAAGCTTTCTTT,CASSPYRTGGGTEAFF
TRBD1,NA,18,TRBJ1-4,TRBV6-4,TGTGCCAGCACCCTCCTTGGGACAGGGGCCTGCACTAATGAAAAACTGTTTTTT,CASTLLGTGACTNEKLFF
NA,NA,15,TRBJ1-2,TRBV19,TGTGCCAGTAGTGAGGCCGTACAAGCTAACTATGGCTACACCTTC,CASSEAVQANYGYTF
TRBD1,NA,13,TRBJ2-7,TRBV5-1,TGCGCCAGCAAGGACAGGCCGGCCAACGAGCAGTACTTC,CASKDRPANEQYF
NA,NA,18,TRBJ2-1,TRBV21-1,TGTGCCAGCAGCAAAGTTAGGGGTCTCCGCTTCGGCTACAATGAGCAGTTCTTC,CASSKVRGLRFGYNEQFF
NA,NA,12,TRBJ2-1,TRBV6-5,TGTGCCAGCAGTACCCTAGTGGGTGAGCAGTTCTTC,CASSTLVGEQFF
NA,NA,14,TRBJ2-7,TRBV5-3,TGTGCCAGAAGCGGGAGGACCGGGTCCTACGAGCAGTACTTC,CARSGRTGSYEQYF
TRBD2,once,14,TRBJ2-1,TRBV7-2,TGTGCCAGCAGCCCCCGGGGGGGAAACAATGAGCAGTTCTTC,CASSPRGGNNEQFF